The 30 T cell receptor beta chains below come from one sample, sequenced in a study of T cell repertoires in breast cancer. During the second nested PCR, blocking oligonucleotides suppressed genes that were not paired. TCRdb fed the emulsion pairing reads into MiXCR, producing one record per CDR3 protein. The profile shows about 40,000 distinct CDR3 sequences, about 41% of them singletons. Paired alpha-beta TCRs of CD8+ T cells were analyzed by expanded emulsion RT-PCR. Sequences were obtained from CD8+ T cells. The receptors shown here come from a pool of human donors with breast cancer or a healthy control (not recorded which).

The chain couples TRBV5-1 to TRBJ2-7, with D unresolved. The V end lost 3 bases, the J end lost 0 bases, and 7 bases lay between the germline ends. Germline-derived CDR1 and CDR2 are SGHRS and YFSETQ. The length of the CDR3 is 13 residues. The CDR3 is CASSSTSSYEQYF. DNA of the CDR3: TGCGCCAGCAGCTCTACAAGCTCCTACGAGCAGTACTTC. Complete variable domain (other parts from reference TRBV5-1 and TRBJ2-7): KAGVTQTPRYLIKTRGQQVTLSCSPISGHRSVSWYQQTPGQGLQFLFEYFSETQRNKGNFPGRFSGRQFSNSRSEMNVSTLELGDSALYLCASSSTSSYEQYFGPGTRLTVT.

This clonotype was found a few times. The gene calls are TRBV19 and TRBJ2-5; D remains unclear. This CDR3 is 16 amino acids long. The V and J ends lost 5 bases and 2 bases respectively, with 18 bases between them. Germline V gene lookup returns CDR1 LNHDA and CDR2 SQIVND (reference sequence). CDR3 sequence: CASSDDHRGRQETQYF. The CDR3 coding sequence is TGTGCCAGTAGTGATGACCATAGAGGACGACAAGAGACCCAGTACTTC. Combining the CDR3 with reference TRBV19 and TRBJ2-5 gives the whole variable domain DGGITQSPKYLFRKEGQNVTLSCEQNLNHDAMYWYRQDPGQGLRLIYYSQIVNDFQKGDIAEGYSVSREKKESFPLTVTSAQKNPTAFYLCASSDDHRGRQETQYFGPGTRLLVL.

The CDR3 DNA reads as TGTGCCAGCAGCAACCCCAGCGTAGCCTACGAGCAGTACTTC. Protein product: CASSNPSVAYEQYF. This chain joins TRBV2 and TRBJ2-7; no reliable D call. Between the trimmed V and J ends, which lost 6 bases and 2 bases, there was a span of 14 bases. CDR1 is SNHLY and CDR2 is FYNNEI in the germline V gene. This CDR3 contains 14 residues.

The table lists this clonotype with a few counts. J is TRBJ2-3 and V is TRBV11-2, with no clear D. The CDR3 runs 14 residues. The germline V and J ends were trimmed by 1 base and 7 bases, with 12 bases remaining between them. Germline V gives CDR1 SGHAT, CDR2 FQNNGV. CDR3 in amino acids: CASSLAMLSHTQYF. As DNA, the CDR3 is TGTGCCAGCAGCTTAGCCATGTTGAGCCATACGCAGTATTTT.

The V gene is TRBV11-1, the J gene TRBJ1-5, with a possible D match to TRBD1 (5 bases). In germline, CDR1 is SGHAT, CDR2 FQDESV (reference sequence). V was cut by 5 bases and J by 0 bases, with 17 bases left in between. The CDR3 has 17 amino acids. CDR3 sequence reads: CASSGALGTYSNQPQHF. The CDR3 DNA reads TGTGCCAGCAGCGGGGCCTTGGGTACCTATAGCAATCAGCCCCAGCATTTT.

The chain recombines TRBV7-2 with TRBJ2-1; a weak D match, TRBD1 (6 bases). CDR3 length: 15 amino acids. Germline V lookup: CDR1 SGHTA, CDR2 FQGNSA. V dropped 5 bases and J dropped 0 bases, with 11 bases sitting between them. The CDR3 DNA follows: TGTGCCAGCAGCCGTGACAGGAGCTCCTACAATGAGCAGTTCTTC. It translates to CASSRDRSSYNEQFF.

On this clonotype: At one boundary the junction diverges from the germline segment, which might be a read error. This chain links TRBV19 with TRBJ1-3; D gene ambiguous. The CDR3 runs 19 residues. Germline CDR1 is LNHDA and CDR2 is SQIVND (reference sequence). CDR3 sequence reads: CASSIGEGGIFSSGNTIYF. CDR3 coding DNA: TGTGCCAGTAGTATAGGGGAAGGTGGCATCTTCTCCTCTGGGAACACCATATATTTT.

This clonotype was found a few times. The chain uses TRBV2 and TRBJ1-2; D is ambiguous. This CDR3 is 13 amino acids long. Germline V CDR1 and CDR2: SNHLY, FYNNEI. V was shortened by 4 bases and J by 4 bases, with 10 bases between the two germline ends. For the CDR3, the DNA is TGTGCCAGCAGTGTTAGCTTTGGCTATGGCTACACCTTC. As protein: CASSVSFGYGYTF.

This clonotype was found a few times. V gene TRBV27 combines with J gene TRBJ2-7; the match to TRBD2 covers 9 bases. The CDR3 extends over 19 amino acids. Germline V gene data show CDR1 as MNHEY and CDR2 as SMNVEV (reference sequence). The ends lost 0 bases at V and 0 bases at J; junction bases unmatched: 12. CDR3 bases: TGTGCCAGCAGTTTATCGCCCCCCTTCCGGCGGGGGGGCTCCTACGAGCAGTACTTC. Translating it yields CASSLSPPFRRGGSYEQYF.

The CDR3 sequence is CASGTANQPQHF. CDR3 bases: TGTGCCAGCGGGACAGCTAATCAGCCCCAGCATTTT. The rearrangement links TRBV6-2 or TRBV6-3 to TRBJ1-5, with 7 bases matching TRBD1. CDR1 is MNHEY, CDR2 SVGEGT, per germline. V gave up 8 bases and J gave up 4 bases; unmatched junction bases: 2. The CDR3 runs 12 residues.

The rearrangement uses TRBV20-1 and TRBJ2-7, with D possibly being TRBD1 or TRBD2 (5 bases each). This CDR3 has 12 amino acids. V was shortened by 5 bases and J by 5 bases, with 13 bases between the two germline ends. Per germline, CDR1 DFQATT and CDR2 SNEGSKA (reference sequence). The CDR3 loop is CSAGGLGNEQYF. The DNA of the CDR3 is TGCAGTGCTGGGGGTCTGGGAAACGAGCAGTACTTC.

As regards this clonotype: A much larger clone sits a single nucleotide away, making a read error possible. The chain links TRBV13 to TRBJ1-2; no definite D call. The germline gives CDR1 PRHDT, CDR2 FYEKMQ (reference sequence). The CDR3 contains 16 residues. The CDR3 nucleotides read TGTGCCAGCAGCGTAGGTCGCTCAATCCAACGGGGTGGCTGCACCTTC. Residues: CASSVGRSIQRGGCTF.

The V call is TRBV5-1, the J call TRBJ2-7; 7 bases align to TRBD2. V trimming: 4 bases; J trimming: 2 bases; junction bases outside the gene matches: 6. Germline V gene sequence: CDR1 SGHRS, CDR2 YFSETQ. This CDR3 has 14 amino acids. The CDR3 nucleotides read TGCGCCAGCAGCGTTAGCGGGCCCCCCTACGAGCAGTACTTC. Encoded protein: CASSVSGPPYEQYF.

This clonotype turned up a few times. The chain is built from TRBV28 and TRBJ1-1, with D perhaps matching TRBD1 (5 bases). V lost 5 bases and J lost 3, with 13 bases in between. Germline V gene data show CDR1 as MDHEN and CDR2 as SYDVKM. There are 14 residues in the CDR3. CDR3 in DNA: TGTGCCAGCAGTCCCTGGGGGTTGGACACTGAAGCTTTCTTT. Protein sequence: CASSPWGLDTEAFF.

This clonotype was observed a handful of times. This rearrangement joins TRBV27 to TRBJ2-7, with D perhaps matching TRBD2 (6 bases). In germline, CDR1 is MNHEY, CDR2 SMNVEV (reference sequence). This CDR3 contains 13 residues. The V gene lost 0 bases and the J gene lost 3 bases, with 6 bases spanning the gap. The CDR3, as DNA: TGTGCCAGCAGTTTATCGGGAGGCTACGAGCAGTACTTC. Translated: CASSLSGGYEQYF.

DNA of the CDR3: TGTGCCAGCAGCGGGATTCAGGGACAGGGAAGGAACACCGGGGAGCTGTTTTTT. This sequence encodes CASSGIQGQGRNTGELFF. The genes are TRBV5-4 and TRBJ2-2; TRBD1 agrees at 9 bases. Germline lookup yields CDR1 SGHNT and CDR2 YYREEE (reference sequence). After removal of 4 bases from V and 1 base from J, the junction contained 11 bases not matched to a gene. The CDR3 has 18 residues.

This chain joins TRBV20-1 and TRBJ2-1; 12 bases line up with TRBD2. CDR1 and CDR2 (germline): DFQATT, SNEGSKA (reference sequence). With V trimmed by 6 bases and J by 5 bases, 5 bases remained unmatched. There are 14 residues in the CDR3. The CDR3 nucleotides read TGCAGTGCGGGGCTAGCGGGAGGGGACAATGAGCAGTTCTTC. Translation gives CSAGLAGGDNEQFF.

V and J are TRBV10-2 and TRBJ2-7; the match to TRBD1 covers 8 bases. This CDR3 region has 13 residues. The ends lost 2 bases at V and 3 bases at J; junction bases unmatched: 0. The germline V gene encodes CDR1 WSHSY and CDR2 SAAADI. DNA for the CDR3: TGCGCCAGCAGTGAGGGACAGGGCTACGAGCAGTACTTC. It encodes CASSEGQGYEQYF.

The CDR3 loop is CASSLPGVEKLFF. The CDR3 coding sequence is TGTGCCAGCAGCCTGCCGGGGGTTGAAAAACTGTTTTTT. The chain is built from TRBV14 and TRBJ1-4, with D perhaps matching TRBD1 (5 bases). Looked up from germline, CDR1 is SGHDN and CDR2 is FVKESK. With 4 bases removed from V and 7 bases from J, the gap between germline ends came to 10 bases. The CDR3 is 13 amino acids. The full variable domain, its missing parts supplied by reference TRBV14 and TRBJ1-4, is EAGVTQFPSHSVIEKGQTVTLRCDPISGHDNLYWYRRVMGKEIKFLLHFVKESKQDESGMPNNRFLAERTGGTYSTLKVQPAELEDSGVYFCASSLPGVEKLFFGSGTQLSVL.

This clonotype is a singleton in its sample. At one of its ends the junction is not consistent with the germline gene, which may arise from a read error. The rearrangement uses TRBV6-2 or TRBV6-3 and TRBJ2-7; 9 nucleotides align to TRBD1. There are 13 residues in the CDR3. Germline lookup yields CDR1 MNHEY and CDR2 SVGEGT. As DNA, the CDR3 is TGTGCCAGCAGCTACAGGGGGCTCTACGAGCAGTGCTTC. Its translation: CASSYRGLYEQCF.

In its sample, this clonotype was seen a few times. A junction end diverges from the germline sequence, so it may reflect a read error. For the CDR3, the DNA is TGTGTCAGCCGCGGTACCTCCGGGGTCACCTTC. It yields the protein CVSRGTSGVTF. This chain joins TRBV12-3 or TRBV12-4 and TRBJ1-2; D call uncertain. CDR3 size: 11 residues.

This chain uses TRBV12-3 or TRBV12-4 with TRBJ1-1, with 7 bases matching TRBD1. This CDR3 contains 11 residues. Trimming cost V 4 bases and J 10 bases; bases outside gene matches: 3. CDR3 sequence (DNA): TGTGCCAGCAGTTCAGCAGGGGGAGCTTTCTTT. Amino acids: CASSSAGGAFF.

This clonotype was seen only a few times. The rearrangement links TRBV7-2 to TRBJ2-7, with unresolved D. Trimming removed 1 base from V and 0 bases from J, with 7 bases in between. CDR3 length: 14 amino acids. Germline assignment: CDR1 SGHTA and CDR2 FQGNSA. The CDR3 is CASSLDPSSYEQYF. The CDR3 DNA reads TGTGCCAGCAGCTTAGATCCGAGCTCCTACGAGCAGTACTTC.

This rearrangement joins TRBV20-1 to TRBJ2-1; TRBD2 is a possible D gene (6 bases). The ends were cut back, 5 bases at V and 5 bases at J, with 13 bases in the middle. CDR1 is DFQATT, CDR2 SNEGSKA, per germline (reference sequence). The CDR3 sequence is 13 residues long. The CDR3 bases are TGCAGTGCTGGGTGGGGACTGGACAATGAGCAGTTCTTC. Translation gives CSAGWGLDNEQFF.

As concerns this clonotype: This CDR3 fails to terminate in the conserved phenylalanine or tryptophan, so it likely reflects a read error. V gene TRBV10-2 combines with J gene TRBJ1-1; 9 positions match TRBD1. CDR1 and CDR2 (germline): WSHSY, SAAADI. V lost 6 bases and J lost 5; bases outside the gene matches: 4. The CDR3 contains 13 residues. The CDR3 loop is CASRRQGVTEAFL. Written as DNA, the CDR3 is TGCGCCAGCAGGAGACAGGGGGTGACTGAAGCTTTCCTT.

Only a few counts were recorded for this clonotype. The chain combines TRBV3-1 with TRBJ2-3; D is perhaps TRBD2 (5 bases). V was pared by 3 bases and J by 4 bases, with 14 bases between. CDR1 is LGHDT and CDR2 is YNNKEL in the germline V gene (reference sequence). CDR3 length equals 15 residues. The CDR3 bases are TGTGCCAGCAGCCAGGACGGGAATTGGGCAGATACGCAGTATTTT. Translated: CASSQDGNWADTQYF.

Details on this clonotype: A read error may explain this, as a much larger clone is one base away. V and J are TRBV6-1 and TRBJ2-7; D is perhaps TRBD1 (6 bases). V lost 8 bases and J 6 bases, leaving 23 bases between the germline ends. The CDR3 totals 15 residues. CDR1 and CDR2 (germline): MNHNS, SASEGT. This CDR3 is CASGKEYRVACEQYF. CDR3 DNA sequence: TGTGCCAGCGGCAAGGAGTACAGGGTAGCTTGCGAGCAGTACTTC.

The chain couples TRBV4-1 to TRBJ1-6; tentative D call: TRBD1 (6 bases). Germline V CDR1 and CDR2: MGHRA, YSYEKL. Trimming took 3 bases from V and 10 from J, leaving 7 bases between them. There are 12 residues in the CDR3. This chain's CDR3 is CASSHGGSPLHF. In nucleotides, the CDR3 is TGCGCCAGCAGCCACGGGGGCTCACCCCTCCACTTT.

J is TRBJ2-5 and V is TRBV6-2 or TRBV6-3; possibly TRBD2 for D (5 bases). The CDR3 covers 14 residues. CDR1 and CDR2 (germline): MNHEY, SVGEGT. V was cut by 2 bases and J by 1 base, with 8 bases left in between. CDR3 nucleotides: TGTGCCAGCAGTTACCCCGGGATCCAAGAGACCCAGTACTTC. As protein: CASSYPGIQETQYF.

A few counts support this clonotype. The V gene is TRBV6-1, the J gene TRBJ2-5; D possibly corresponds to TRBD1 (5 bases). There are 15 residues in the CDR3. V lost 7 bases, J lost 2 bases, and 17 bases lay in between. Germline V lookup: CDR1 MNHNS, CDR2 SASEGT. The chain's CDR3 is CASKTGPVPQETQYF. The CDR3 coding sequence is TGTGCCAGCAAAACAGGTCCCGTCCCTCAAGAGACCCAGTACTTC.